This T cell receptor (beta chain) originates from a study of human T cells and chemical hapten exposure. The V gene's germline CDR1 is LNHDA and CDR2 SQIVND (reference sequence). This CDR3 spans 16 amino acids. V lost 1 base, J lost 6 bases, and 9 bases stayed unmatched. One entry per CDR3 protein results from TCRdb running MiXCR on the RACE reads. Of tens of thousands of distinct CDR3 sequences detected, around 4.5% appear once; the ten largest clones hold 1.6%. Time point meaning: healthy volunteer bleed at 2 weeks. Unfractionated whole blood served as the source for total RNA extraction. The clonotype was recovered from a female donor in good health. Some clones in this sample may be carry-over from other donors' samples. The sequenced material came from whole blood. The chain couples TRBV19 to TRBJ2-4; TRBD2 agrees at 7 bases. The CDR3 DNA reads TGTGCCAGTAGTATAGTTCAGCGGGGCAGTTTAAACATTCAGTACTTC. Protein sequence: CASSIVQRGSLNIQYF.